The TCR beta chain under discussion was sequenced for a study of vaccination and CD4 T cells after COVID-19. Whole-study results and caveats: For convalescent patients, a median about 90% of reactive clones surfaced exclusively after vaccination. Convalescent patients' vaccine-specific clones were spike mono-reactive in 304 of 307 cases.

Oncomine TCR Beta short-read sequencing was applied to DNA from cultured CD4+ T cells. TCRdb independently ran MiXCR on the PCR reads; one entry per CDR3 protein. The sample carries roughly 20,000 distinct CDR3 sequences, approximately 42% recorded once. Of note for this clonotype: Its target is not known.

Documented treatment: roughly 11-day PBMC culture with coronavirus spike peptide pools or control peptides (ViraFEST assay). TCR sequencing followed the expansion of antigen-specific T cells with peptide pools in ViraFEST. Peptide pools at approximately 11 ug/ml and IL-2 at around 10 IU/ml were added to cultures of some 1.9 million PBMCs per well. The sample here was CD4+ T cells from blood, cultured in vitro, taken before SARS-CoV-2 vaccination. The sequence derives from a human donor who received a COVID-19 vaccine.

The CDR3 loop reads CASSLYRGGYTF. CDR3 nucleotides: TGTGCCAGCAGCTTATATAGGGGGGGCTACACCTTC. V gene TRBV11-2 combines with J gene TRBJ1-2; D perhaps matches TRBD1 (6 bases). V lost 2 bases and J 8 bases, leaving 9 bases between the germline ends. Per germline, CDR1 SGHAT and CDR2 FQNNGV. This CDR3 is 12 amino acids long.